The sequence of this T cell receptor beta chain was determined in a study of T cell repertoires in ileal Crohn's disease. Findings and limits, study-wide: High-frequency clones were more common in sorted CD8 than CD4 cells.

Remarks on this clone: What it binds is unknown.

This CDR3 is 13 amino acids long. Germline loops: CDR1 MDHEN, CDR2 SYDVKM. V was cut by 7 bases and J by 7 bases, with 14 bases left in between. TCRdb keeps only in-frame clones here, not all; method: immunoSEQ multiplex PCR. This table holds more than 50,000 clones, about 89% found once. This sample's time point: neoterminal ileum biopsy at postoperative endoscopy, about 6 months after surgery. This receptor was obtained from an adult with Crohn's disease. Sequenced input: ileal tissue. This sequence joins TRBV28 and TRBJ1-3, with unresolved D. The CDR3 reads CASMRAVRNTIYF. The CDR3 nucleotides read TGTGCCAGCATGAGGGCAGTAAGGAACACCATATATTTT.